One and the same sample provided the 10 T cell receptor beta chains below, sequenced in a study of blood T cell repertoires in COVID-19. Repertoires were generated with immunoSEQ multiplex PCR, while TCRdb's copy carries only in-frame clones and drops some. The table shows tens of thousands of clones, with around 86% occurring only once. The sequencing input was peripheral blood. These receptors came from a man older than 75 with active COVID-19.

The table lists this clone with a few counts. The gene calls are TRBV27 and TRBJ2-7; tentative D call: TRBD1 (8 bases). The CDR3 covers 20 residues. CDR1 and CDR2 (germline): MNHEY, SMNVEV (reference sequence). Trimming cost V 3 bases and J 4 bases, with 31 bases left between them. In DNA form, the CDR3 reads TGTGCCAGCAGTTTCCTATCCGGGGGGACAGGCAACCCCTTATGGTACGAGCAGTACTTC. Translating it yields CASSFLSGGTGNPLWYEQYF.

The V gene is TRBV5-6, the J gene TRBJ1-1; TRBD1 is a possible D gene (6 bases). The CDR3 contains 15 residues. The germline V gene encodes CDR1 SGHDT and CDR2 YYEEEE. With 3 bases removed from V and 0 bases from J, the gap between germline ends came to 12 bases. The CDR3 coding sequence is TGTGCCAGCAGCTACCTGGACAGATTGAACACTGAAGCTTTCTTT. Protein sequence: CASSYLDRLNTEAFF.

The CDR3 here is CASSYLGTDSNQPQHF. The CDR3 DNA reads TGTGCCAGCAGTTACCTCGGAACAGATAGCAATCAGCCCCAGCATTTT. This sequence joins TRBV5-5 and TRBJ1-5; D remains unclear. V gave up 5 bases and J gave up 0 bases, with 15 bases separating them. Germline V gives CDR1 SGHKS, CDR2 YYEKEE (reference sequence). The CDR3 length is 16 residues. Combining the CDR3 with reference TRBV5-5 and TRBJ1-5 gives the whole variable domain DAGVTQSPTHLIKTRGQQVTLRCSPISGHKSVSWYQQVLGQGPQFIFQYYEKEERGRGNFPDRFSARQFPNYSSELNVNALLLGDSALYLCASSYLGTDSNQPQHFGDGTRLSIL.

The chain couples TRBV3-1 (or the pseudogene TRBV3-2) to TRBJ2-1, with D tentatively TRBD2 (5 bases). The germline gives CDR1 LGHDT, CDR2 YNNKEL (reference sequence). The V end lost 0 bases, the J end lost 7 bases, and 10 bases lay between the germline ends. The CDR3 has 14 residues. In DNA, the CDR3 is TGTGCCAGCAGCCAAGACTACGGGGAAAATGAGCAGTTCTTC. It codes for CASSQDYGENEQFF.

This sequence joins TRBV7-8 and TRBJ2-7, with D tentatively TRBD1 (5 bases). Germline assignment: CDR1 SGHVS and CDR2 FQNEAQ. V lost 0 bases, J lost 1 base, and 7 bases lay in between. This CDR3 spans 14 amino acids. In DNA form, the CDR3 reads TGTGCCAGCAGCTTAGCGACAGCTTCCTACGAGCAGTACTTC. Translating gives CASSLATASYEQYF.

The CDR3 protein is CASSLKVPGQSYGYTF. As DNA, the CDR3 is TGTGCCAGCAGTTTAAAGGTGCCGGGACAATCATATGGCTACACCTTC. The genes are TRBV28 and TRBJ1-2, with TRBD1 as a possible D gene (6 bases). Trimming removed 2 bases from V and 5 bases from J, with 18 bases in between. The CDR3 length is 16 residues. Germline CDR1 is MDHEN and CDR2 is SYDVKM.

V gene TRBV21-1 combines with J gene TRBJ2-7; TRBD2 is the table's D call, not checked against the DNA. TRBV21-1 is listed as a pseudogene. The CDR3 is 11 amino acids. The CDR3 loop is CASSNPRLQYF. In DNA form, the CDR3 reads TGTGCCAGCAGCAATCCGAGGTTGCAGTACTTC.

This clone was seen a handful of times. This chain links TRBV10-2 with TRBJ2-1, with 8 positions matching TRBD2. The CDR3 is 15 residues long. J was trimmed by 1 base and V by 6 bases; bases with no gene match: 5. CDR1 WSHSY and CDR2 SAAADI come from the germline V gene. The CDR3 region has the DNA TGCGCCAGCAGGAGCGGGAGTGGGTCCTACAATGAGCAGTTCTTC. It encodes CASRSGSGSYNEQFF.

This clone was seen a few times. The J gene is TRBJ1-1, the V gene TRBV19; 8 bases map to TRBD1. Looked up from germline, CDR1 is LNHDA and CDR2 is SQIVND (reference sequence). The J segment lost 10 bases and the V segment lost 5 bases, leaving 9 bases of the junction unmatched. The CDR3 spans 13 residues. CDR3 DNA: TGTGCCAGTAGTTCGTCCGGGACAGGCCGAGCTTTCTTT. This gives the protein CASSSSGTGRAFF.

The chain employs TRBV7-8 and TRBJ2-7, with TRBD2 as a possible D gene (6 bases). From germline, CDR1 is SGHVS and CDR2 FQNEAQ. There are 16 residues in the CDR3. V shed 1 base and J shed 6 bases, with 19 bases lying between them. The CDR3 protein is CASSLVDHGRFVEQYF. For the CDR3, the DNA is TGTGCCAGCAGCTTAGTAGACCACGGGAGATTTGTCGAGCAGTACTTC.